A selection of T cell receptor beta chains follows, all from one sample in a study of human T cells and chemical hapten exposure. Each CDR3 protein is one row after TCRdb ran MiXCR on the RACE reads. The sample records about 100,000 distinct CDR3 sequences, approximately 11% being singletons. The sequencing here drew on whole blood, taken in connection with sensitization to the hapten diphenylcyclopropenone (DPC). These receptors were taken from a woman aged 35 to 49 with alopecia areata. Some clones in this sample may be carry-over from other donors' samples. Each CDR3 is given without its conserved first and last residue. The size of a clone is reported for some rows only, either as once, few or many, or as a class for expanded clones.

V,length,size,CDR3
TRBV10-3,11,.,AIRSSPQETQY
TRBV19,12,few,ASRGGQGHYEQY
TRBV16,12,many,ASKPGPFTDTQY
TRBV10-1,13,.,ASSVQGQGVGELF
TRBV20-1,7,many,SARSGAF
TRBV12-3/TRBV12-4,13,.,ASSTEGAYQETQY
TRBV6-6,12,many,ASSYLPSGNTIY
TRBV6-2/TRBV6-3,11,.,ASLSGNTGELF
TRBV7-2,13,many,ASSLEGTALETQY
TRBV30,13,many,AYAGTSGNLDEQF
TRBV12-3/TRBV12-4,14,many,ASSPTTGHAQETQY
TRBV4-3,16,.,ASSQDLLAGGLTGELF
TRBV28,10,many,ASISQGTEAF
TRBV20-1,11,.,SAIDRGTETQY
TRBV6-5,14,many,ASSYSPGGTNYGYT
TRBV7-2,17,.,ASSPLRVGTGRSGNTIY
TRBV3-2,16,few,ASSQLPSGGARRHEQY
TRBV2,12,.,ASTGQGGSGELF
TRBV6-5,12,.,ASSYTGYNSPLH
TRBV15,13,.,ATSRPRGSNQPQH
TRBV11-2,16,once,ASSLVPRGSGRSSEQY
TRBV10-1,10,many,ASSHGGTEAF
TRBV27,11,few,ASSHQQGNEQF
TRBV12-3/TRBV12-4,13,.,ASSSLVLLNTEAS
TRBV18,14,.,ASSPQMAGAADTQY
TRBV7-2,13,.,ASSRTSGSLGEQY
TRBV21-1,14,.,ASSKAWTGRGYEQY
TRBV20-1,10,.,SAGPSGDPQH
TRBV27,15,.,ASSLWGAGQGYNEQF
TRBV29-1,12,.,SVSGLAGVYEQF
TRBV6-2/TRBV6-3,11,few,AIRPGWFTEAF
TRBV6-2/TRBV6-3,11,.,ASSHVDRDTQY
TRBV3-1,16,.,ASSQGQTGLRPTNTQY
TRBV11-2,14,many,ASSPAGAGVGNEQF
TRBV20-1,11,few,SASESPSYEQY
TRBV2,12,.,ASRNHANTGELF
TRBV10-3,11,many,AIEGTRNNEQF
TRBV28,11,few,ASGGGAKDTQY
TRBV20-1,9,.,SANGQETQY
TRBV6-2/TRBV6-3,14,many,ASSSLAGLTAGELF
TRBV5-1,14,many,ASSLGLAGGTDTQY
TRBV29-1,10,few,SVAGATYEQY
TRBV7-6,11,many,ASSLGTAFEAF
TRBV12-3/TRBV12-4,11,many,ASRHDRNQPQH
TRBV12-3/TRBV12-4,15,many,ASSFNPWTGYQETQY
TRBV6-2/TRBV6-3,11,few,ASSRQRRDTQY
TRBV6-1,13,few,ASSRTGEGSTEAF
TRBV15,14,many,ATSRAVGRGNTEAF
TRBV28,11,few,ASSALAVYEQY
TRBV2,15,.,ASRRALAGDYTDTQY
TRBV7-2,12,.,AGEEDSSYNEQF
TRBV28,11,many,ATLLGQGVEQF
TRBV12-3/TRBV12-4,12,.,ASTPGQGNTEAF
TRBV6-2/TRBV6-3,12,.,ASSYSRVGDTQY
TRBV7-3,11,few,ASSMDSNQPQH
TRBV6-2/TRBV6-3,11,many,ASTQGRRTEAF
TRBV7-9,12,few,ASSLRGFTDTQY
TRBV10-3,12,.,AILATEPYNEQF
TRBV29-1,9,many,SAAGPTEAF